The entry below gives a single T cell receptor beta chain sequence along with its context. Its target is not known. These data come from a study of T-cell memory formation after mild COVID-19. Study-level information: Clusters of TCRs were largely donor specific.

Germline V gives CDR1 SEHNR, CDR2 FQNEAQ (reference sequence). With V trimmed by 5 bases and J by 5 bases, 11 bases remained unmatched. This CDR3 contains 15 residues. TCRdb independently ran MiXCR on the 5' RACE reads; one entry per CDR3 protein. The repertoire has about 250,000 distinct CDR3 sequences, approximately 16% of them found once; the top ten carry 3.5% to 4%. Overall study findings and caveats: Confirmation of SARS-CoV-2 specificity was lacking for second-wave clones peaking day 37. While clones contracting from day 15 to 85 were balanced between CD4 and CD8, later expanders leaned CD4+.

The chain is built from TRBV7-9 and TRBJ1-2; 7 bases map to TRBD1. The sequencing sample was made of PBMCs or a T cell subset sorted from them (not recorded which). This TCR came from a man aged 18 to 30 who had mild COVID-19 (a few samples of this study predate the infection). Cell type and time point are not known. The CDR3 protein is CASSLHGSGGYGYTF. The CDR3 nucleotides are TGTGCCAGCAGCCTCCACGGGTCAGGGGGTTATGGCTACACCTTC.